Each of the 28 T cell receptor beta chains below was sequenced from the same sample in a study of CD8+CD57+ T cells in acquired aplastic anemia. The template used for profiling TCR beta VDJ and CDR3 was genomic DNA. TCRdb reprocessed the reads with MiXCR, giving one entry per CDR3 protein. The sample holds 150,000 to 200,000 distinct CDR3 sequences, approximately 49% seen once. Specimen: sorted CD4+, CD8+, or CD8+CD57+ T cells (not recorded which) from PBMCs. These receptors all stem from a human donor in good health.

This clonotype has more than one count but fewer than ten. The chain combines TRBV19 with TRBJ2-3; TRBD1 or TRBD2 may be the D gene (5 bases each). Germline assignment: CDR1 LNHDA and CDR2 SQIVND (reference sequence). This CDR3 contains 13 residues. V was shortened by 10 bases and J by 2 bases, with 13 bases between the two germline ends. This chain's CDR3 is CATTRGDTDTQYF. The CDR3 DNA is TGTGCCACCACCCGGGGCGACACAGATACGCAGTATTTT.

This clonotype was picked up a small number of times. The chain couples TRBV7-2 to TRBJ1-1; no firm D call. Per germline, CDR1 SGHTA and CDR2 FQGNSA. V was pared by 5 bases and J by 6 bases, with 13 bases between. The CDR3 covers 13 residues. CDR3 loop: CASSPISSAEAFF. In nucleotides, the CDR3 is TGTGCCAGCAGCCCTATTTCCTCCGCTGAAGCTTTCTTT.

This clonotype was counted between two and nine times. A much larger clone lies one base from this, so it may be a read error. V usage is TRBV5-4 and J usage is TRBJ2-7; D is perhaps TRBD2 (6 bases). Germline CDR1 reads SGHNT; CDR2 reads YYREEE (reference sequence). This CDR3 spans 14 amino acids. CDR3 DNA sequence: TGCGCCAGCAGCTCGGGACTGCTGCACAGCAAGCAGTACTTC. It specifies CASSSGLLHSKQYF.

The chain is built from TRBV2 and TRBJ1-4; 8 bases align to TRBD1. Germline V lookup: CDR1 SNHLY, CDR2 FYNNEI. Trimming removed 3 bases from V and 6 bases from J; junction bases left unmatched: 3. The CDR3 has 14 amino acids. For the CDR3, the DNA is TGTGCCAGCAGTGACACAGGGGGGGATGAAAAACTGTTTTTT. This sequence encodes CASSDTGGDEKLFF.

This clonotype was seen only once. This may arise from a read error, as a much more abundant clone is one base away. This chain links TRBV11-1 with TRBJ2-1; the match to TRBD2 covers 9 bases. The CDR3 length is 18 residues. The germline V gene has CDR1 SGHAT and CDR2 FQDESV (reference sequence). The CDR3 region is CASRLEATSGSSYNEQFF. CDR3 bases: TGTGCCAGCAGGTTAGAGGCGACTAGCGGAAGCTCCTACAATGAGCAGTTCTTC.

The chain combines TRBV20-1 with TRBJ2-7; the match to TRBD2 covers 8 bases. CDR1 is DFQATT, CDR2 SNEGSKA, per germline (reference sequence). The V gene end was trimmed by 6 bases and the J gene end by 1 base; junction bases not matched to a gene: 5. The CDR3 is 13 amino acids. CDR3 sequence (DNA): TGCAGTGCCGTAACTAGCGGTTCCTACGAGCAGTACTTC. This encodes CSAVTSGSYEQYF.

This chain connects TRBV6-1 to TRBJ2-2, with D unresolved. The ends were cut back, 6 bases at V and 4 bases at J, with 18 bases in the middle. Germline V gives CDR1 MNHNS, CDR2 SASEGT. CDR3 length: 16 amino acids. The CDR3 DNA is TGTGCCAGCAGACCCGATCTTGTCAGGTTCACCGGGGAGCTGTTTTTT. Amino acid sequence: CASRPDLVRFTGELFF.

This clonotype was observed at least ten times. The chain combines TRBV6-1 with TRBJ2-7; 12 bases are shared with TRBD2. The V gene's germline CDR1 is MNHNS and CDR2 SASEGT. The length of the CDR3 is 15 residues. The J segment lost 3 bases and the V segment lost 5 bases, leaving 5 bases of the junction unmatched. CDR3 in DNA: TGTGCCAGCAGTCCCCCTAGCGGGAGGGTCTACGAGCAGTACTTC. Translation gives CASSPPSGRVYEQYF.

This clonotype occurred once. The rearrangement joins TRBV20-1 to TRBJ2-3; 7 nucleotides align to TRBD2. Germline V gene lookup returns CDR1 DFQATT and CDR2 SNEGSKA (reference sequence). V trimming: 3 bases; J trimming: 0 bases; junction bases outside the gene matches: 18. This CDR3 contains 19 residues. The CDR3 DNA sequence: TGCAGTGCTAGGGGGAGGAGCGGGACCTGGGCGAAAAGCACAGATACGCAGTATTTT. Residues: CSARGRSGTWAKSTDTQYF.

There are a few counts of this clonotype. This clone may be a read error of a much larger clone one base away. The chain couples TRBV7-2 to TRBJ1-3; D is ambiguous. Looked up from germline, CDR1 is SGHTA and CDR2 is FQGNSA. The CDR3 extends over 14 amino acids. The CDR3 sequence: CASSSGLSGNTMYF. The CDR3, as DNA: TGTGCCAGCAGCTCTGGGTTATCTGGAAACACCATGTATTTT.

V usage is TRBV20-1 and J usage is TRBJ2-3, with TRBD1 identical over 11 bases. The CDR3 loop spans 15 amino acids. The germline V gene encodes CDR1 DFQATT and CDR2 SNEGSKA (reference sequence). V lost 3 bases and J lost 6; bases outside the gene matches: 8. CDR3 loop: CSARGGTGGADTQYF. The DNA of the CDR3 is TGCAGTGCTAGGGGCGGGACAGGGGGAGCGGATACGCAGTATTTT.

The V call is TRBV6-1, the J call TRBJ2-1; D remains unclear. Trimming took 6 bases from V and 0 from J, leaving 12 bases between them. This CDR3 is built from 15 residues. Germline CDR1 and CDR2: MNHNS and SASEGT. CDR3: CASSADISSYNEQFF. The CDR3 DNA reads TGTGCCAGCAGCGCCGACATCTCCTCCTACAATGAGCAGTTCTTC.

At least ten counts were recorded for this clonotype. V gene TRBV4-2 combines with J gene TRBJ2-7, with D perhaps TRBD2 (6 bases). Germline-derived CDR1 and CDR2 are LGHNA and YNFKEQ. Trimming cost V 0 bases and J 3 bases, with 9 bases left between them. CDR3 length: 14 residues. The CDR3 nucleotides are TGTGCCAGCAGCCAAGAGACTAGTGGCTACGAGCAGTACTTC. As protein: CASSQETSGYEQYF.

This chain joins TRBV3-1 and TRBJ1-2; unclear D gene. V was clipped by 1 base and J by 5 bases, with 11 bases between them. The CDR3 runs to 14 residues. From germline, CDR1 is LGHDT and CDR2 YNNKEL (reference sequence). CDR3 in amino acids: CASSQGPGGYGYTF. The CDR3, as DNA: TGTGCCAGCAGCCAAGGGCCGGGAGGTTATGGCTACACCTTC. Complete variable domain (other parts from reference TRBV3-1 and TRBJ1-2): DTAVSQTPKYLVTQMGNDKSIKCEQNLGHDTMYWYKQDSKKFLKIMFSYNNKELIINETVPNRFSPKSPDKAHLNLHINSLELGDSAVYFCASSQGPGGYGYTFGSGTRLTVV.

In this sample, this clonotype turned up a few times. This chain connects TRBV28 to TRBJ2-3; no firm D call. With 3 bases removed from V and 0 bases from J, the gap between germline ends came to 16 bases. From germline, CDR1 is MDHEN and CDR2 SYDVKM. CDR3 length: 17 residues. The CDR3 region is CASSFAGPPASTDTQYF. The CDR3 coding sequence is TGTGCCAGCAGTTTTGCAGGACCACCGGCTAGCACAGATACGCAGTATTTT.

This clonotype was detected ten times or more. This chain uses TRBV20-1 with TRBJ2-3, with 16 positions matching TRBD2. The ends lost 6 bases at V and 0 bases at J; junction bases unmatched: 3. CDR3 length: 16 amino acids. The germline V gene encodes CDR1 DFQATT and CDR2 SNEGSKA (reference sequence). CDR3 nucleotide sequence: TGCAGTGCCGCGGGACTAGCGGGAGGGAGCACAGATACGCAGTATTTT. It codes for CSAAGLAGGSTDTQYF.

In this sample, this clonotype turned up a few times. This chain uses TRBV6-1 with TRBJ1-4; no clear D gene. The CDR3 has 14 residues. The germline gives CDR1 MNHNS, CDR2 SASEGT. V was cut by 7 bases and J by 5 bases, with 14 bases left in between. DNA of the CDR3: TGTGCCAGCAATCGCGCACAACCGAATGAAAAACTGTTTTTT. As protein: CASNRAQPNEKLFF.

A few counts support this clonotype. CDR3: CASRMDRGRDTEAFF. DNA of the CDR3: TGTGCCAGCAGGATGGACAGGGGGCGAGATACTGAAGCTTTCTTT. V usage is TRBV2 and J usage is TRBJ1-1; the match to TRBD1 covers 11 bases. The ends lost 6 bases at V and 5 bases at J; junction bases unmatched: 8. CDR1 and CDR2 (germline): SNHLY, FYNNEI. The CDR3 loop spans 15 amino acids. The whole variable domain, filled in from reference TRBV2 and TRBJ1-1, reads EPEVTQTPSHQVTQMGQEVILRCVPISNHLYFYWYRQILGQKVEFLVSFYNNEISEKSEIFDDQFSVERPDGSNFTLKIRSTKLEDSAMYFCASRMDRGRDTEAFFGQGTRLTVV.

This clonotype was counted a few times. This could be a read error, since a much larger clone is one nucleotide away. The J gene is TRBJ2-1, the V gene TRBV11-2, with D perhaps TRBD1 (5 bases). Germline V CDR1 and CDR2: SGHAT, FQNNGV. This CDR3 region has 16 residues. This CDR3 reads CVSSKTGQRSYNEQFF. CDR3 bases: TGTGTCAGCAGCAAAACAGGTCAAAGGTCCTACAATGAGCAGTTCTTC.

Ten or more counts support this clonotype. This chain uses TRBV7-9 with TRBJ2-1, with TRBD2 matching 13 bases. Per germline, CDR1 SEHNR and CDR2 FQNEAQ (reference sequence). The CDR3 length is 15 residues. With 6 bases clipped from V and 5 bases from J, the junction kept 4 bases outside the gene matches. The CDR3 sequence is CASSPGTSGDNEQFF. For the CDR3, the DNA is TGTGCCAGCAGTCCTGGGACTAGCGGGGACAATGAGCAGTTCTTC.

The V gene is TRBV2, the J gene TRBJ1-2, with 7 positions matching TRBD1. CDR1 and CDR2 from the germline V gene are SNHLY and FYNNEI. The CDR3 covers 14 residues. The J segment lost 3 bases and the V segment lost 6 bases, leaving 7 bases of the junction unmatched. CDR3 sequence (DNA): TGTGCCAGCAGGATGTCAGGGGGGTACTATGGCTACACCTTC. Its translation is CASRMSGGYYGYTF.

This clonotype was picked up a small number of times. The V gene is TRBV10-3, the J gene TRBJ1-3, with D perhaps TRBD1 (5 bases). Germline values: CDR1 ENHRY, CDR2 SYGVKD. Between the trimmed V and J ends, which lost 4 bases and 6 bases, there was a span of 7 bases. The CDR3 is made up of 12 amino acids. The CDR3 here is CAISGQTNTIYF. The CDR3 DNA is TGTGCCATCAGTGGACAGACAAACACCATATATTTT.

The J gene is TRBJ2-7, the V gene TRBV11-1, with D possibly TRBD1 on 6 matching bases. The germline V and J ends were trimmed by 3 bases and 7 bases, with 16 bases remaining between them. The CDR3 is made up of 14 amino acids. Germline CDR1 is SGHAT and CDR2 is FQDESV (reference sequence). The CDR3 protein is CASSFSSTGLEQYF. The CDR3 bases are TGTGCCAGCAGCTTTTCGTCGACAGGCCTTGAGCAGTACTTC.

This clonotype was counted at least ten times. J is TRBJ2-5 and V is TRBV5-4; TRBD2 agrees at 9 bases. The germline V gene has CDR1 SGHNT and CDR2 YYREEE (reference sequence). V dropped 4 bases and J dropped 1; count of bases not matched to a gene: 5. CDR3 length: 15 residues. Here the CDR3 DNA reads TGTGCCAGCAGCCCGACTAGCGGCTCCCAAGAGACCCAGTACTTC. This sequence encodes CASSPTSGSQETQYF.

CDR3 sequence: CASSQSSAAFF. The CDR3 nucleotides read TGTGCCAGCAGCCAGTCATCTGCAGCTTTCTTT. The chain has TRBV3-1 and TRBJ1-1; D ambiguous. Germline V gives CDR1 LGHDT, CDR2 YNNKEL (reference sequence). V gave up 3 bases and J gave up 10 bases, with 9 bases separating them. The CDR3 sequence is 11 residues long.

This chain uses TRBV15 with TRBJ1-2, with no clear D. The CDR3 contains 16 residues. Trimming pared 5 bases from V and 2 bases from J, leaving 18 bases between. The germline CDR1 and CDR2 sequences are LNHNV and YYDKDF (reference sequence). Written as DNA, the CDR3 is TGTGCCACCAGCGGCCGTGCGCGGCGCGGAAACTATGGCTACACCTTC. It encodes CATSGRARRGNYGYTF.

This clonotype was counted once. A read error may be the cause here, since a much bigger clone is one base away. This rearrangement joins TRBV19 to TRBJ1-3; 8 bases are shared with TRBD1. The CDR3 has 17 residues. V shed 9 bases and J 2 bases; nucleotides not matched to a gene: 15. CDR1 is LNHDA and CDR2 is SQIVND in the germline V gene (reference sequence). The CDR3 DNA reads as TGTGCCAGCGGAAAGCGACAGGGGACTACCACTGGAAACACCATATATTTT. Protein product: CASGKRQGTTTGNTIYF.

With regard to this clonotype: At one end, the junction sequence differs from germline, possibly due to a read error. This chain connects TRBV11-2 to TRBJ2-6; D uncertain. CDR1 is SGHAT and CDR2 is FQNNGV in the germline V gene. This CDR3 is 16 amino acids long. For the CDR3, the DNA is TGTGCCAGCAGCTTAGAAGGGCAGGCTGGAGCCAACGTCCTGACTTTC. This encodes CASSLEGQAGANVLTF.